The TCR beta chain under discussion was sequenced for a study of blood T cell repertoires in COVID-19. Study-wide background: Sites across the United States, Italy and Spain contributed samples from acute and convalescent COVID-19. T cells, B-cell-depleted T cells, or PBMCs provided the cDNA or gDNA that served as material.

Original processing methods: It was from reference gene primer amplification that nucleated cell counts were estimated. Repertoires were generated with immunoSEQ multiplex PCR, while TCRdb's copy carries only in-frame clones and drops some. That table gives V, J and clone size, and the DNA gave D and trimming. Here the sample spans some 96,000 clones, over 75% being singletons. The TCR originated in a human donor in a cohort sampled during active COVID-19. Input material: peripheral blood.

CDR3 loop: CASSAPQGRGTGELFF. In DNA form, the CDR3 reads TGTGCCAGCAGCGCGCCCCAGGGAAGAGGCACCGGGGAGCTGTTTTTT. This sequence joins TRBV9 and TRBJ2-2; a possible D gene is TRBD1 (5 bases). CDR1 and CDR2 from the germline V gene are SGDLS and YYNGEE. The CDR3 spans 16 residues. Trimming cost V 3 bases and J 4 bases, with 16 bases left between them. Looking up the rest from reference TRBV9 and TRBJ2-2 gives the full variable domain: DSGVTQTPKHLITATGQRVTLRCSPRSGDLSVYWYQQSLDQGLQFLIQYYNGEERAKGNILERFSAQQFPDLHSELNLSSLELGDSALYFCASSAPQGRGTGELFFGEGSRLTVL.